The next 7 T cell receptor beta chains were all read from a single sample in a study of blood T cell repertoires in COVID-19. Produced via immunoSEQ multiplex PCR; TCRdb's table is partial and in-frame only. The sample records about 210,000 clones, around nine tenths being singletons. The sample comprised peripheral blood. These receptors all stem from a woman aged 40 to 50 with acute or convalescent COVID-19.

V is TRBV9 and J is TRBJ1-4; a weak D match, TRBD1 (5 bases). Trimming removed 2 bases from V and 6 bases from J, with 14 bases in between. CDR3 length: 15 residues. Germline CDR1 reads SGDLS; CDR2 reads YYNGEE. The CDR3 region has the DNA TGTGCCAGCAGCGTTGGCGCGGGGGGAGATGAAAAACTGTTTTTT. Encoded protein: CASSVGAGGDEKLFF.

The CDR3: CASSLLTSGNEQFF. The CDR3 DNA is TGTGCCAGCAGCCTCCTTACTAGCGGAAATGAGCAGTTCTTC. The chain carries TRBV7-6 and TRBJ2-1, with TRBD2 matching over 8 bases. The CDR3 extends over 14 amino acids. Unmatched junction bases numbered 7, after V lost 5 bases and J lost 7 bases. Looked up from germline, CDR1 is SGHVS and CDR2 is FNYEAQ.

The chain couples TRBV18 to TRBJ2-4; 10 bases align to TRBD1. V shed 0 bases and J 1 base; nucleotides not matched to a gene: 0. This CDR3 comprises 16 residues. Per germline, CDR1 KGHSH and CDR2 LQKENI. CDR3 sequence reads: CASSPPGQGAKNIQYF. In DNA form, the CDR3 reads TGTGCCAGCTCACCACCGGGACAGGGGGCCAAAAACATTCAGTACTTC.

The V and J genes are TRBV5-4 and TRBJ1-3; no clear D gene. Deletions cut 2 bases from V and 6 bases from J, with 9 bases between. Germline V gives CDR1 SGHNT, CDR2 YYREEE (reference sequence). CDR3 length equals 13 residues. The CDR3 loop reads CASSFSEVNTIYF. The CDR3 DNA reads TGTGCCAGCAGCTTCAGCGAGGTAAACACCATATATTTT.

The chain has TRBV19 and TRBJ1-4; 9 bases align to TRBD1. CDR3 length: 14 residues. The germline CDR1 and CDR2 sequences are LNHDA and SQIVND (reference sequence). V dropped 7 bases and J dropped 10; count of bases not matched to a gene: 10. The DNA of the CDR3 is TGTGCCAGTACCGCCGACAGGGGGTCCGGAAAACTGTTTTTT. Residues: CASTADRGSGKLFF.

The chain couples TRBV27 to TRBJ1-2; 8 bases map to TRBD1. This CDR3 spans 15 amino acids. The germline V gene encodes CDR1 MNHEY and CDR2 SMNVEV (reference sequence). The V and J ends lost 0 bases and 4 bases, in that order; junction bases with no gene match: 4. This CDR3 reads CASSLSQGAAYGYTF. CDR3 bases: TGTGCCAGCAGTTTATCTCAGGGGGCGGCCTATGGCTACACCTTC.

The sample holds one count of this clone. The chain links TRBV6-1 to TRBJ2-7; maybe TRBD1 (6 bases). Germline loops: CDR1 MNHNS, CDR2 SASEGT. The germline V and J ends were trimmed by 3 bases and 5 bases, with 14 bases remaining between them. The CDR3 covers 14 residues. CDR3 nucleotide sequence: TGTGCCAGCAGTGAGAAGCCGGACAGCGACGAGCAGTACGTC. The encoded protein is CASSEKPDSDEQYV.